These T cell receptor beta chains were read from a single sample in a study of read filtering for tumor transcriptome and immune sequencing. In TCRdb, the reads were re-called with MiXCR into one record per CDR3 protein. The sample lists 25,000 or so distinct CDR3 sequences; around a fifth were seen once. What was sequenced was a population of CD138-negative cells sorted from bone marrow. The receptors stem from a donor at least 40 years old with multiple myeloma. Each CDR3 is given with its conserved first and last residue. Fields, in order: J gene, clone size, V gene, CDR3 length, D gene, CDR3 DNA, CDR3 protein. D genes are given only for firm matches. Clone size, where shown, is once, few, many, or a class for clones that have expanded.

TRBJ2-7	many	TRBV10-3	12	.	TGTGCCATCACGGGGCAGGGGCTTGAGCAGTACTTC	CAITGQGLEQYF
TRBJ2-3	.	TRBV20-1	12	.	TGCAGTGCCGTAAGCAAGGCAGATACGCAGTATTTT	CSAVSKADTQYF
TRBJ1-1	many	TRBV28	16	TRBD1	TGTGCCTTCACATCTAGGACAGGAGCCGTCAACACTGAAGCTTTCTTT	CAFTSRTGAVNTEAFF
TRBJ2-3	many	TRBV14	16	TRBD2	TGTGCCAGCAGCCAAGATTTAGCGGGAGGGACAGATACGCAGTATTTT	CASSQDLAGGTDTQYF
TRBJ2-7	many	TRBV11-2	14	.	TGTGCCAGCAGCTTAGTGGGGACAACCTACGAGCAGTACTTC	CASSLVGTTYEQYF
TRBJ2-7	many	TRBV11-2	14	TRBD1	TGTGCCAGCAGTTCTCCGGGACAGTCCTACGAGCAGTACTTC	CASSSPGQSYEQYF
TRBJ2-7	many	TRBV10-1	13	TRBD2	TGCGCCAGCAGTTCTAGCGGGGGTTACGAGCAGTACTTC	CASSSSGGYEQYF
TRBJ2-7	many	TRBV6-6	19	TRBD1	TGTGCCAGCAGTGTTCCGGGACAGGGCGTCTCTACGAGCTCCTACGAGCAGTACTTC	CASSVPGQGVSTSSYEQYF
TRBJ2-2	many	TRBV10-3	12	.	TGTGCCTATCGGTCTGGTTCCGGGGAGCTGTTTTTT	CAYRSGSGELFF
TRBJ2-7	many	TRBV2	16	.	TGTGCCAGCAGTGAAGCCCGCCAGCGTCTAACCTACGAGCAGTACTTC	CASSEARQRLTYEQYF
TRBJ2-2	.	TRBV20-1	15	TRBD2	TGCAGTGCTAGCCGGACTAGCGGGAGGACCGGGGAGCTGTTTTTT	CSASRTSGRTGELFF
TRBJ2-5	many	TRBV7-9	15	.	TGTGCCAGCAGCTTATCGTCCGGGGCCCAAGAGACCCAGTACTTC	CASSLSSGAQETQYF
TRBJ2-5	many	TRBV2	15	TRBD2	TGTGCCAGCAGTGTAGTAGCGGGAGTATCAGAGACCCAGTACTTC	CASSVVAGVSETQYF
TRBJ2-7	many	TRBV5-1	13	.	TGCGCCAGCAGCGCGAGCGGACCCTACGAGCAGTACTTC	CASSASGPYEQYF
TRBJ2-5	many	TRBV4-1	17	TRBD2	TGCGCCAGCAGCCAAGTTGGGGCTAGCGGGAGTCGAGAGACCCAGTACTTC	CASSQVGASGSRETQYF
TRBJ1-5	few	TRBV28	15	.	TGTGCCAGCAGTTTCGGGAGGGGCGATAGTCAGCCCCAGCATTTT	CASSFGRGDSQPQHF
TRBJ2-1	.	TRBV24-1	14	.	TGTGCTACCCAGGGTGACAGGGAGGTGAATGAGCAGCTCTTC	CATQGDREVNEQLF
TRBJ2-1	medium-sized	TRBV5-1	16	TRBD2	TGCGCCAGCAGCTATCCGGCGGGAGGATCATACAATGAGCAGTTCTTC	CASSYPAGGSYNEQFF
TRBJ2-2	many	TRBV2	15	.	TGTGCCAGCAGTGATAGAGGCGGATACACCGGGGAGCTGTTTTTT	CASSDRGGYTGELFF
TRBJ2-5	many	TRBV5-1	15	.	TGCGCCAGCAGCTTGGTGACACGCGCTATGGAGACCCAGTACTTC	CASSLVTRAMETQYF
TRBJ2-1	many	TRBV5-1	15	TRBD2	TGCGCCAGCTCAAGGGGCGGGACTAGCATCAATGAGCAGTTCTTC	CASSRGGTSINEQFF
TRBJ1-5	many	TRBV5-1	13	TRBD1	TGCGCCAGCAGCTGGGACAGGGACCAGCCCCAGCATTTT	CASSWDRDQPQHF
TRBJ1-1	many	TRBV5-1	14	.	TGCGCCAGCAGCTTGGGGCAGCGAAACACTGAAGCTTTCTTT	CASSLGQRNTEAFF
TRBJ2-1	medium-sized	TRBV2	13	.	TGTGCCAGCATGACGGGAGCGGCTACGGAGCAGTTCTTC	CASMTGAATEQFF